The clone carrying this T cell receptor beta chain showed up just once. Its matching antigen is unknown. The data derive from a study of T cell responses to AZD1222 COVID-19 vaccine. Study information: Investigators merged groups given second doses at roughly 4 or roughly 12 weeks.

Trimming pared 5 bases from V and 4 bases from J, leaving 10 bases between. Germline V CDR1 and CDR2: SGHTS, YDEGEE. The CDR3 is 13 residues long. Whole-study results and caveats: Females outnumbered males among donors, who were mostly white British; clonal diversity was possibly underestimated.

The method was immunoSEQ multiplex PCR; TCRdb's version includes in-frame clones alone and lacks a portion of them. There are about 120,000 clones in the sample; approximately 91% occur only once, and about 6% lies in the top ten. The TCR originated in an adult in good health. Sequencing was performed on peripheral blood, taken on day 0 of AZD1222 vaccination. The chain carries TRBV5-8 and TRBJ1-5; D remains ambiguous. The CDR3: CASRELDNQPQHF. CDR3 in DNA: TGTGCCAGCAGGGAACTCGATAATCAGCCCCAGCATTTT. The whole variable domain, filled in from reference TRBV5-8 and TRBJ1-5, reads EAGVTQSPTHLIKTRGQQATLRCSPISGHTSVYWYQQALGLGLQFLLWYDEGEERNRGNFPPRFSGRQFPNYSSELNVNALELEDSALYLCASRELDNQPQHFGDGTRLSIL.